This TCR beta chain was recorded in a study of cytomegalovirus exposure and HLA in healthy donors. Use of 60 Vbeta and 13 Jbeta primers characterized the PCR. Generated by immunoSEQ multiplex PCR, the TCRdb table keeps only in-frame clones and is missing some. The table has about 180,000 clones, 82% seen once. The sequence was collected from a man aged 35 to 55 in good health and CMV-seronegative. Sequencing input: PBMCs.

For the CDR3, the DNA is TGTGCCTGGAAAGCGGCTAGCAATCAGCCCCAGCATTTT. Amino acid sequence: CAWKAASNQPQHF. The gene calls are TRBV30 and TRBJ1-5; no definite D call. Between the trimmed V and J ends, which lost 4 bases and 0 bases, there was a span of 7 bases. The CDR3 has 13 residues. Germline V gene lookup returns CDR1 GTSNPN and CDR2 SVGIG (reference sequence).